The source of this TCR beta chain is a study of T cells in localized non-small cell lung cancer. TCRdb's table, derived via immunoSEQ multiplex PCR, lists solely in-frame clones and lacks some. This sample yields about 30,000 clones, of which 70% to 90% are seen a single time; around 13% belongs to the top ten. The CDR3 contains 13 residues. Trimming shortened V by 2 bases and J by 0 bases, and 5 bases separated the two germline ends. Germline assignment: CDR1 SGHTS and CDR2 YDEGEE. This clone was counted a single time. The specimen comprised peripheral blood, sampled before any cancer treatment. This sequence originates from a female donor aged 60 or older with stage III squamous cell lung carcinoma. V usage is TRBV5-8 and J usage is TRBJ2-5; D unclear. The CDR3 is CASSFEYQETQYF. The DNA of the CDR3 is TGTGCCAGCAGCTTTGAGTACCAAGAGACCCAGTACTTC.